This TCR beta chain emerged from a study of T-cell reconstitution after alpha-beta-depleted transplantation in children. Study-level findings and limits: Surviving recipient T cells and thymic progenitors underlay high day-60 TCRbeta diversity in some patients. Once a year had passed after transplant, T-cell counts and diversity came mostly from newly produced T cells.

A library of TCRbeta sequences, prepared with unique molecular identifiers, was generated. Each CDR3 protein is one row after TCRdb ran MiXCR on the PCR reads. The sample includes roughly 200,000 distinct CDR3 sequences, 5.5% to 7% of them seen just once. Germline assignment: CDR1 SNHLY and CDR2 FYNNEI. This CDR3 is built from 18 residues. The V and J ends lost 8 bases and 6 bases, in that order; junction bases with no gene match: 20. This clonotype was counted at least ten times. Its cognate antigen is unknown. The source material was PBMCs, sampled before TCRalphabeta/CD19-depleted stem cell transplant. The gene calls are TRBV2 and TRBJ2-5, with 11 positions matching TRBD2. The TCR comes from a boy aged 2 to 10 with acute lymphoblastic leukemia, due to receive a stem cell transplant. CDR3 loop: CASLGSSGRAIIQQTQYF. CDR3 nucleotides: TGTGCCAGCCTAGGGAGTAGCGGGAGGGCCATTATTCAACAGACCCAGTACTTC.